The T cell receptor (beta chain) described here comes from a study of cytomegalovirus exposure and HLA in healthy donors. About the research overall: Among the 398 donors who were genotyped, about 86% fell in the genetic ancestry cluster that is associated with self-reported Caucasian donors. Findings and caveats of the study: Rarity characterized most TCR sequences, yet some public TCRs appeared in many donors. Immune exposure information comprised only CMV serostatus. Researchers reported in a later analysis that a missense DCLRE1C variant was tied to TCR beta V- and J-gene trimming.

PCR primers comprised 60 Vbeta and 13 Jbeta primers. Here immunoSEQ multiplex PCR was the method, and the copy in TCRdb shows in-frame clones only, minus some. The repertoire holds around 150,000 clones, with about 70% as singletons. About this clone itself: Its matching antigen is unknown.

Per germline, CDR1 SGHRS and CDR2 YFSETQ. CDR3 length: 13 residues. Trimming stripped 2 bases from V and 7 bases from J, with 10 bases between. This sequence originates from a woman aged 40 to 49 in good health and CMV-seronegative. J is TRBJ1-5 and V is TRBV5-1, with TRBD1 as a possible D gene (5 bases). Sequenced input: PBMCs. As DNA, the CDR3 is TGCGCCAGCAGCTTCGGTCCAGGGCAGCCCCAGCATTTT. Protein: CASSFGPGQPQHF.